The 24 T cell receptor beta chains given below trace back to one sample, sequenced in a study of long-term antiretroviral therapy in people with HIV. Survey-level resolution applied to immunoSEQ assay v3.0. The table came from immunoSEQ multiplex PCR; TCRdb's copy has only in-frame clones and leaves some out. In the table there are about 28,000 clones, over 75% of which are singletons. The sample was unsorted PBMCs, taken 0.8 years before starting antiretroviral therapy. The receptors come from a man aged 18 to 29 with HIV.

This rearrangement joins TRBV6-1 to TRBJ2-7; TRBD1 matches 9 bases. V gave up 11 bases and J gave up 6 bases; unmatched junction bases: 11. The CDR3 has 13 amino acids. From germline, CDR1 is MNHNS and CDR2 SASEGT. The CDR3 here is CAGGGQGFSEQYF. The CDR3 DNA is TGTGCCGGGGGGGGACAGGGATTCAGCGAGCAGTACTTC.

The chain carries TRBV5-1 and TRBJ2-2; 10 bases are shared with TRBD2. The V gene's germline CDR1 is SGHRS and CDR2 YFSETQ. This CDR3 spans 17 amino acids. V lost 0 bases and J lost 2; bases outside the gene matches: 4. The CDR3 nucleotides read TGCGCCAGCAGCTTGGGTCCTAGCGGGGGTAACACCGGGGAGCTGTTTTTT. Translating gives CASSLGPSGGNTGELFF.

This rearrangement joins TRBV6-5 to TRBJ1-5, with D hard to call. Germline CDR1 reads MNHEY; CDR2 reads SVGAGI. With 3 bases removed from V and 7 bases from J, the gap between germline ends came to 13 bases. This CDR3 spans 14 amino acids. The CDR3 DNA follows: TGTGCCAGCAGTTATAGGTCCGGCGGGCAGCCCCAGCATTTT. It is translated as CASSYRSGGQPQHF.

The V call is TRBV18, the J call TRBJ2-1; D is unresolved. V was cut by 3 bases and J by 3 bases, with 9 bases left in between. Germline loops: CDR1 KGHSH, CDR2 LQKENI. The CDR3 totals 14 residues. Written as DNA, the CDR3 is TGTGCCAGCTCACCTATAGGGAACTACAATGAGCAGTTCTTC. Translating it yields CASSPIGNYNEQFF.

V usage is TRBV10-3 and J usage is TRBJ2-7; TRBD1 or TRBD2 may be the D gene (5 bases each). V was trimmed by 9 bases and J by 1 base, leaving 10 bases between them. The length of the CDR3 is 12 residues. Germline values: CDR1 ENHRY, CDR2 SYGVKD. CDR3 sequence reads: CAIRWGSYEQYF. In DNA, the CDR3 is TGTGCCATTCGTTGGGGGTCCTACGAGCAGTACTTC.

The CDR3 nucleotides are TGTGCCACCAGCAGAGCTCGCCGGGTAATTGAGCAGTTCTTC. Translation: CATSRARRVIEQFF. The rearrangement joins TRBV15 to TRBJ2-1; D not resolved. This CDR3 is 14 amino acids long. In germline, CDR1 is LNHNV, CDR2 YYDKDF (reference sequence). Trimming shortened V by 1 base and J by 9 bases, and 13 bases separated the two germline ends.

The chain links TRBV9 to TRBJ2-3; D is possibly TRBD2 (6 bases). The length of the CDR3 is 14 residues. Trimming stripped 4 bases from V and 4 bases from J, with 13 bases between. Germline V gene sequence: CDR1 SGDLS, CDR2 YYNGEE. The CDR3 reads CASSFAGTSDTQYF. The CDR3 DNA sequence: TGTGCCAGCAGCTTCGCCGGGACTTCAGATACGCAGTATTTT.

The gene calls are TRBV30 and TRBJ2-1; D gene unclear. The CDR3 is 12 residues long. CDR1 and CDR2 (germline): GTSNPN, SVGIG (reference sequence). Trimming stripped 3 bases from V and 6 bases from J, with 9 bases between. This CDR3 reads CAWRTDINEQFF. In DNA form, the CDR3 reads TGTGCCTGGAGAACAGACATCAATGAGCAGTTCTTC.

The chain joins TRBV6-1 to TRBJ1-2, with TRBD1 matching 8 bases. V shed 8 bases, J shed 4 bases, and the junction held 9 bases outside the gene matches. The CDR3 sequence is 14 residues long. Germline lookup yields CDR1 MNHNS and CDR2 SASEGT. The DNA of the CDR3 is TGTGCCAGCGGTCCGGGACAGGACTCCTATGGCTACACCTTC. It yields the protein CASGPGQDSYGYTF.

This clone was seen only once. V gene TRBV19 combines with J gene TRBJ2-3; 7 bases are a match to TRBD2. The length of the CDR3 is 14 residues. J was trimmed by 2 bases and V by 5 bases; bases with no gene match: 4. Germline CDR1 is LNHDA and CDR2 is SQIVND (reference sequence). CDR3 sequence (DNA): TGTGCCAGTAGTTGGGGGACTACCACAGATACGCAGTATTTT. Translated, it gives CASSWGTTTDTQYF.

The chain has TRBV7-9 and TRBJ2-7, with a tentative D call TRBD1 (6 bases). V lost 5 bases and J lost 2, with 19 bases in between. Germline lookup yields CDR1 SEHNR and CDR2 FQNEAQ (reference sequence). The CDR3 runs to 16 residues. CDR3 in amino acids: CASSLPGRGDPYEQYF. The CDR3 bases are TGTGCCAGCAGCCTCCCGGGCAGGGGTGACCCCTACGAGCAGTACTTC.

This chain links TRBV28 with TRBJ2-1, with TRBD2 identical over 8 bases. V trimming: 8 bases; J trimming: 12 bases; junction bases outside the gene matches: 9. CDR3 size: 12 residues. Germline V gene data show CDR1 as MDHEN and CDR2 as SYDVKM. The CDR3 DNA reads as TGTGCCAGCGGGGAGCGGGAGTGGTCGCAGTTCTTC. Its translation is CASGEREWSQFF.

This rearrangement joins TRBV9 to TRBJ2-7; possible D gene TRBD2, 5 bases. CDR3 length: 15 residues. V lost 0 bases to trimming and J lost 2 bases, with 12 bases between them. Germline V gives CDR1 SGDLS, CDR2 YYNGEE. CDR3 bases: TGTGCCAGCAGCGTAGACGCTGGAGGAACCTACGAGCAGTACTTC. This encodes CASSVDAGGTYEQYF.

The chain recombines TRBV5-1 with TRBJ2-7; 9 nucleotides match TRBD1. With V trimmed by 0 bases and J by 3 bases, 4 bases remained unmatched. Germline CDR1 reads SGHRS; CDR2 reads YFSETQ. The CDR3 is 15 residues long. In DNA form, the CDR3 reads TGCGCCAGCAGCTTGGCCGGGACAGGGTACTACGAGCAGTACTTC. Residues: CASSLAGTGYYEQYF.

CDR3 sequence: CASSLGFPPTYGYTF. CDR3 coding DNA: TGTGCCAGCAGCTTAGGATTTCCCCCAACGTATGGCTACACCTTC. This chain joins TRBV7-9 and TRBJ1-2; D is unclear. The CDR3 extends over 15 amino acids. In germline, CDR1 is SEHNR, CDR2 FQNEAQ (reference sequence). V was trimmed by 1 base and J by 5 bases, leaving 14 bases between them.

The chain recombines TRBV21-1 with TRBJ1-4. TRBV21-1 is a listed pseudogene. The CDR3 runs to 18 residues. The CDR3 DNA reads TGTGCCAGCAGCAAAGTTGGAAAGACGAACGCAACTAATGAAAAACTGTTTTTT. The encoded protein is CASSKVGKTNATNEKLFF.

This sequence joins TRBV6-6 and TRBJ1-2; D not certain. Germline loops: CDR1 MNHNY, CDR2 SVGAGI (reference sequence). Trimming stripped 8 bases from V and 5 bases from J, with 12 bases between. CDR3 size: 12 residues. CDR3 sequence (DNA): TGTGCCAGCCAAGACGAGGAGTATGGCTACACCTTC. It specifies CASQDEEYGYTF.

The V call is TRBV27, the J call TRBJ1-2, with 8 bases fitting TRBD1. Germline-derived CDR1 and CDR2 are MNHEY and SMNVEV (reference sequence). This CDR3 is 15 amino acids long. V trimming: 5 bases; J trimming: 5 bases; junction bases outside the gene matches: 10. DNA for the CDR3: TGTGCCAGCAGTCCGAACCAGGGGGCGCGGTATGGCTACACCTTC. Its translation is CASSPNQGARYGYTF.

The V call is TRBV6-4, the J call TRBJ1-1, with D perhaps TRBD1 (6 bases). The CDR3 runs to 12 residues. V dropped 0 bases and J dropped 12 bases, with 11 bases sitting between them. CDR1 MRHNA and CDR2 SNTAGT come from the germline V gene. In DNA form, the CDR3 reads TGTGCCAGCAGTGACTCTACAGGGATAACTTTCTTT. It specifies CASSDSTGITFF.

This sequence joins TRBV27 and TRBJ2-7; maybe TRBD1 (6 bases). The CDR3 covers 14 residues. V lost 4 bases and J lost 1, with 11 bases in between. The germline V gene has CDR1 MNHEY and CDR2 SMNVEV (reference sequence). This CDR3 reads CASSSQGWSYEQYF. The DNA of the CDR3 is TGTGCCAGCAGTTCTCAGGGGTGGTCCTACGAGCAGTACTTC.

The CDR3 DNA reads as TGTGCCAGCAGTGGGGCCCCGGGACAGGGGGAAGTAGGACTGTTTTTT. The encoded protein is CASSGAPGQGEVGLFF. The chain couples TRBV6-4 to TRBJ1-4, with 11 bases aligning to TRBD1. The length of the CDR3 is 16 residues. J was trimmed by 13 bases and V by 4 bases; bases with no gene match: 14. Germline values: CDR1 MRHNA, CDR2 SNTAGT.

The count of this clone is one. The gene calls are TRBV11-3 and TRBJ2-1, with a weak D call TRBD2 (6 bases). Germline loops: CDR1 SGHNT, CDR2 YENEEA. V was clipped by 2 bases and J by 0 bases, with 8 bases between them. The CDR3 sequence is 15 residues long. The CDR3, as DNA: TGTGCCAGCAGCTTACGGGAGAGCTCCTACAATGAGCAGTTCTTC. It translates to CASSLRESSYNEQFF.

This chain uses TRBV2 with TRBJ2-5; D unclear. Germline V CDR1 and CDR2: SNHLY, FYNNEI. V was trimmed by 4 bases and J by 4 bases, leaving 7 bases between them. CDR3 length: 12 amino acids. The CDR3 DNA reads TGTGCCAGCAGTGTGTGGGGAGAGACCCAGTACTTC. Its translation: CASSVWGETQYF.

The gene calls are TRBV19 and TRBJ1-3; D remains unclear. V lost 11 bases to trimming and J lost 0 bases, with 8 bases between them. Germline lookup yields CDR1 LNHDA and CDR2 SQIVND (reference sequence). This CDR3 contains 12 residues. CDR3 amino acids: CAVLGSGNTIYF. CDR3 nucleotide sequence: TGTGCCGTATTAGGCTCTGGAAACACCATATATTTT.